This TCR beta chain emerged from a study of blood T cell repertoires in COVID-19. This CDR3 is built from 14 residues. V lost 0 bases, J lost 4 bases, and 10 bases lay in between. Germline-derived CDR1 and CDR2 are SEHNR and FQNEAQ (reference sequence). This table comes from immunoSEQ multiplex PCR, and its TCRdb copy is limited to in-frame clones, with some not included. The sample includes about 15,000 clones, approximately 84% of them seen just once. The chain recombines TRBV7-9 with TRBJ2-7; D possibly corresponds to TRBD1 (5 bases). The TCR comes from a human donor in a cohort sampled during active COVID-19. The sample consisted of peripheral blood. CDR3 coding DNA: TGTGCCAGCAGCTTAGCGGGCCAGGGATACGAGCAGTACTTC. As protein: CASSLAGQGYEQYF.